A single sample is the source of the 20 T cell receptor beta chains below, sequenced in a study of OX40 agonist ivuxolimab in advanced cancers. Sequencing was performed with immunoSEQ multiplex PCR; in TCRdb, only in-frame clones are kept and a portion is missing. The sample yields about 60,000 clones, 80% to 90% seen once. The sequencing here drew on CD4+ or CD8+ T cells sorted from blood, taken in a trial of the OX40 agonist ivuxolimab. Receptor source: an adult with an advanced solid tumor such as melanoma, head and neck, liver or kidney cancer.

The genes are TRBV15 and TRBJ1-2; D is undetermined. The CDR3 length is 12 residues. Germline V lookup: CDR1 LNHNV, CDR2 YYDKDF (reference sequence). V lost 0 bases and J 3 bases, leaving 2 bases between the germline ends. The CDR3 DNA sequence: TGTGCCACCAGCAGAGAGGACTATGGCTACACCTTC. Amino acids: CATSREDYGYTF.

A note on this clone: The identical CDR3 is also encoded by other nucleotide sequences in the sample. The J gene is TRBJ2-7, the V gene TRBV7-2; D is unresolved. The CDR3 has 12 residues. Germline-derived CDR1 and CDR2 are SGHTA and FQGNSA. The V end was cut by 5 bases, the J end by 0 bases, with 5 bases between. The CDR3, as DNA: TGTGCCAGCAGCCCAAGCTCCTACGAGCAGTACTTC. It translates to CASSPSSYEQYF.

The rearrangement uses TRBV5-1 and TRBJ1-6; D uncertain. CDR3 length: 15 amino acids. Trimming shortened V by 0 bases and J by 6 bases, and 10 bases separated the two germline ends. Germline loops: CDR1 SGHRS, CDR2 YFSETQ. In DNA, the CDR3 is TGCGCCAGCAGCTTGGAACAGTCTTTTAATTCACCCCTCCACTTT. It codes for CASSLEQSFNSPLHF.

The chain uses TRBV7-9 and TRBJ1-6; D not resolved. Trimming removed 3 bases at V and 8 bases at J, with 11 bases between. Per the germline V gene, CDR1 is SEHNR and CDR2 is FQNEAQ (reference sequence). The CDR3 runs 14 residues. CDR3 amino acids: CASSFRPEDSPLHF. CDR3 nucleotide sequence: TGTGCCAGCAGCTTCAGACCCGAGGATTCACCCCTCCACTTT.

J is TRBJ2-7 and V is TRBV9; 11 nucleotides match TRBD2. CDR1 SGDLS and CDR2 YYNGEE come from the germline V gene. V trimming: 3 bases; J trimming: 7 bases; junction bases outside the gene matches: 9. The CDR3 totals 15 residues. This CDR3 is CASSDRPLAGVEQYV. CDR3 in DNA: TGTGCCAGCAGCGACCGCCCACTAGCGGGGGTTGAGCAGTACGTC.

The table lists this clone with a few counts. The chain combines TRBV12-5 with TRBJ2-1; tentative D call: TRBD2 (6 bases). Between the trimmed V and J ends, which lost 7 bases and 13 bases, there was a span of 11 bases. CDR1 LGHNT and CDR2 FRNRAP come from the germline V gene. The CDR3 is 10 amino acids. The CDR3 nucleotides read TGTGCTAGTGCGGGGGATAAACAGTTCTTC. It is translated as CASAGDKQFF.

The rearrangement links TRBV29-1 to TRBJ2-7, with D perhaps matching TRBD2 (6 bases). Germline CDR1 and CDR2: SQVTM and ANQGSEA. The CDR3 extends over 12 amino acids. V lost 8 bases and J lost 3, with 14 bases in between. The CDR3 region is CSFINGGYEQYF. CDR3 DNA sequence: TGCAGCTTCATAAACGGGGGCTACGAGCAGTACTTC.

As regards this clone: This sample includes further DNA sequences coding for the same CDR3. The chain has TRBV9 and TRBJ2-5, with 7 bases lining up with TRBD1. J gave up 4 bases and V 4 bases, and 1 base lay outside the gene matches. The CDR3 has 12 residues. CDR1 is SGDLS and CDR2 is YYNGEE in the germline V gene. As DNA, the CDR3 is TGTGCCAGCAGCTCAGGGGGAGAGACCCAGTACTTC. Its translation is CASSSGGETQYF.

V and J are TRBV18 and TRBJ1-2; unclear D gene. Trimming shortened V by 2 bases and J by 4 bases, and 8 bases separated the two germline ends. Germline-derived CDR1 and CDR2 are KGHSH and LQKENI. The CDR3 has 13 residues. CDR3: CASSPTGSYGYTF. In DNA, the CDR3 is TGTGCCAGCTCACCAACGGGCTCCTATGGCTACACCTTC.

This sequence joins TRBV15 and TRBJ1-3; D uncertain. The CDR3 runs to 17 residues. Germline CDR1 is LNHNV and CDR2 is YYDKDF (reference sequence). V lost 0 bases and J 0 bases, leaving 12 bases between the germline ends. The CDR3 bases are TGTGCCACCAGCAGAGATGGGGTAGGCTTCTCTGGAAACACCATATATTTT. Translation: CATSRDGVGFSGNTIYF.

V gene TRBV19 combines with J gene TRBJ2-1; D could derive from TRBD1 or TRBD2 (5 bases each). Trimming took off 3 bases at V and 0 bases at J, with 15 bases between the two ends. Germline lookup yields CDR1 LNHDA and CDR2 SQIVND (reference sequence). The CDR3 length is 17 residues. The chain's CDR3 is CASSIGGSASSYNEQFF. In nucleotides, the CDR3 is TGTGCCAGTAGTATTGGGGGTAGCGCCAGCTCCTACAATGAGCAGTTCTTC. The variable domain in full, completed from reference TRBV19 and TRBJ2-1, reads DGGITQSPKYLFRKEGQNVTLSCEQNLNHDAMYWYRQDPGQGLRLIYYSQIVNDFQKGDIAEGYSVSREKKESFPLTVTSAQKNPTAFYLCASSIGGSASSYNEQFFGPGTRLTVL.

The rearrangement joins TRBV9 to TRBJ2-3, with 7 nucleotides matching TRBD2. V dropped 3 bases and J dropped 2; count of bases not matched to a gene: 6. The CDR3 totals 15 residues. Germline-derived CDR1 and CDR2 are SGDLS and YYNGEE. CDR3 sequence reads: CASSARGKITDTQYF. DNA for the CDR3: TGTGCCAGCAGCGCGCGGGGGAAGATCACAGATACGCAGTATTTT.

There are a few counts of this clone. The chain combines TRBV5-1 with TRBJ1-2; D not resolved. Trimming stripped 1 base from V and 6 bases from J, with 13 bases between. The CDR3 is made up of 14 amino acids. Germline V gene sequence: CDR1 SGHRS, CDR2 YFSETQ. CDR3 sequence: CASSLRPGTDGYTF. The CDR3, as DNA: TGCGCCAGCAGCTTGAGGCCAGGAACGGATGGCTACACCTTC.

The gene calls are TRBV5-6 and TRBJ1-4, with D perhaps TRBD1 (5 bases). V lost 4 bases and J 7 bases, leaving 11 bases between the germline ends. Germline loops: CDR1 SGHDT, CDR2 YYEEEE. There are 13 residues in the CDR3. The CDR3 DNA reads TGTGCCAGCAGCCCGATGAGGGGTGAAAAACTGTTTTTT. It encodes CASSPMRGEKLFF.

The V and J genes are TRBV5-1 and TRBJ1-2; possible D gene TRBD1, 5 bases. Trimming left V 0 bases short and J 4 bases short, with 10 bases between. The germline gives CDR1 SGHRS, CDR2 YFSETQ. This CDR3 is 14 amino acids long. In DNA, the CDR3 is TGCGCCAGCAGCTTGGGTGGGGGACTCTATGGCTACACCTTC. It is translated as CASSLGGGLYGYTF.

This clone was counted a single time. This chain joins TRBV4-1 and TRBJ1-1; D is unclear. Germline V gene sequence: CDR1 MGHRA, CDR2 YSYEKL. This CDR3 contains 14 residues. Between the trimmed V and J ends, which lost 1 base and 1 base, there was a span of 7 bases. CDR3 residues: CASSQGPGNTEAFF. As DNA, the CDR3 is TGCGCCAGCAGCCAAGGACCGGGGAACACTGAAGCTTTCTTT.

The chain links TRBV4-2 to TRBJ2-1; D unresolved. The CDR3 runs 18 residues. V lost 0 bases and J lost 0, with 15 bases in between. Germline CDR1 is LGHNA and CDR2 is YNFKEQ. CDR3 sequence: CASSQEGPPLTSYNEQFF. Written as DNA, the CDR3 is TGTGCCAGCAGCCAAGAGGGCCCTCCTCTGACCTCCTACAATGAGCAGTTCTTC.

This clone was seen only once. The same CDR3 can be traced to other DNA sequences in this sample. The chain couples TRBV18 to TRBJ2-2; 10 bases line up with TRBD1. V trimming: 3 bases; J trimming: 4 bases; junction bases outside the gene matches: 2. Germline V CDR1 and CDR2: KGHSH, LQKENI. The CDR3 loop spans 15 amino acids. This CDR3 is CASSPRTGGTGELFF. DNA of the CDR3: TGTGCCAGCTCACCCCGGACAGGGGGCACCGGGGAGCTGTTTTTT.

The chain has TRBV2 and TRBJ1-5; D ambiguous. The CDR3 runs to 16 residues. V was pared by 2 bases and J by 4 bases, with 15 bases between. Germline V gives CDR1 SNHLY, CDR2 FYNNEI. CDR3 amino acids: CASSERGRGKNQPQHF. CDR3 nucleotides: TGTGCCAGCAGTGAACGAGGGCGAGGGAAAAATCAGCCCCAGCATTTT.

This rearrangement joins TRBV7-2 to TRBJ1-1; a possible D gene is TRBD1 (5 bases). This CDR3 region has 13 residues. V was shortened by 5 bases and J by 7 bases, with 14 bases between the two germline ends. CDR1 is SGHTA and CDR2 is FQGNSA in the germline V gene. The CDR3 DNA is TGTGCCAGCAGCAAAGGCAGGGAATTTGAAGCTTTCTTT. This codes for CASSKGREFEAFF.